Below are 28 T cell receptor beta chains sequenced from a single sample in a study of blood T cell repertoires in COVID-19. Profiled with immunoSEQ multiplex PCR; TCRdb holds only in-frame clones, not every one. The table lists around 310,000 clones, around 90% of them singletons, with approximately 0.98% in the top ten. Sequenced material: peripheral blood. The source is a woman in her forties with COVID-19, enrolled during active disease.

The chain is built from TRBV19 and TRBJ1-2; 11 bases are a match to TRBD1. Trimming took 3 bases from V and 3 from J; bases not matched to a gene: 12. Germline V gives CDR1 LNHDA, CDR2 SQIVND (reference sequence). The CDR3 extends over 18 amino acids. CDR3 region: CASSIRGTGGADYYGYTF. CDR3 nucleotides: TGTGCCAGTAGTATTAGGGGGACAGGGGGTGCCGACTACTATGGCTACACCTTC.

The chain combines TRBV7-2 with TRBJ2-7; 10 bases line up with TRBD1. Germline CDR1 is SGHTA and CDR2 is FQGNSA. Trimming removed 6 bases from V and 6 bases from J; junction bases left unmatched: 11. The CDR3 length is 15 residues. The CDR3 nucleotides are TGTGCCAGCAGATCGACCGGGACAGGGGCGGGCGAGCAGTACTTC. It yields the protein CASRSTGTGAGEQYF.

The chain has TRBV5-6 and TRBJ1-2, with TRBD1 identical over 11 bases. This CDR3 has 15 amino acids. Germline V gives CDR1 SGHDT, CDR2 YYEEEE. With 4 bases clipped from V and 5 bases from J, the junction kept 7 bases outside the gene matches. This CDR3 is CASSPSGQGVYGYTF. The CDR3 DNA reads TGTGCCAGCAGCCCTTCGGGACAGGGGGTTTATGGCTACACCTTC.

CDR3 sequence: CASARLAGERDTQYF. The CDR3 nucleotides read TGTGCCAGTGCAAGGCTAGCGGGAGAGCGAGATACGCAGTATTTT. This chain uses TRBV19 with TRBJ2-3, with TRBD2 matching 10 bases. The CDR3 covers 15 residues. Trimming removed 8 bases from V and 5 bases from J; junction bases left unmatched: 10. Germline CDR1 LNHDA, CDR2 SQIVND (reference sequence). The whole variable domain, filled in from reference TRBV19 and TRBJ2-3, reads DGGITQSPKYLFRKEGQNVTLSCEQNLNHDAMYWYRQDPGQGLRLIYYSQIVNDFQKGDIAEGYSVSREKKESFPLTVTSAQKNPTAFYLCASARLAGERDTQYFGPGTRLTVL.

The rearrangement links TRBV4-2 to TRBJ1-2, with D maybe TRBD1 (6 bases). V was pared by 0 bases and J by 3 bases, with 23 bases between. This CDR3 has 19 amino acids. CDR1 is LGHNA and CDR2 is YNFKEQ in the germline V gene. Here the CDR3 DNA reads TGTGCCAGCAGCCAAGATAAGTGGGGAACAGGGCCCGAGGACTATGGCTACACCTTC. Translating it yields CASSQDKWGTGPEDYGYTF.

V is TRBV28 and J is TRBJ1-1; 8 bases map to TRBD1. This CDR3 spans 16 amino acids. Germline loops: CDR1 MDHEN, CDR2 SYDVKM. The junction had 14 bases not matched to a gene; V was cut back by 5 bases and J by 6 bases. CDR3 sequence (DNA): TGTGCCAGCAGTGCCTGGACAGGGACCAGACACTCTGAAGCTTTCTTT. This gives the protein CASSAWTGTRHSEAFF.

V gene TRBV4-3 combines with J gene TRBJ1-2; 8 nucleotides agree with TRBD1. With V trimmed by 3 bases and J by 4 bases, 7 bases remained unmatched. This CDR3 has 15 amino acids. Germline-derived CDR1 and CDR2 are LGHNA and YSLEER. CDR3 protein: CASSQFDRGSYGYTF. CDR3 nucleotide sequence: TGCGCCAGCAGCCAGTTTGACAGGGGAAGCTATGGCTACACCTTC.

Only one count was recorded for this clone. The chain joins TRBV2 to TRBJ1-5, with D possibly TRBD1 on 6 matching bases. CDR3 size: 14 residues. CDR1 and CDR2 from the germline V gene are SNHLY and FYNNEI. V was shortened by 4 bases and J by 5 bases, with 12 bases between the two germline ends. The CDR3 protein is CASSAEGGDQPQHF. CDR3 DNA sequence: TGTGCCAGCAGTGCAGAAGGGGGAGATCAGCCCCAGCATTTT.

This clone showed up just once. Relative to the germline gene, one junction end is altered; a read error may explain this. The rearrangement links TRBV20-1 to TRBJ2-1; the D gene is possibly TRBD1 (8 bases). Germline CDR1 is DFQATT and CDR2 is SNEGSKA (reference sequence). The CDR3 covers 10 residues. CDR3 nucleotides: TGCAGTGCAAACAGGGGGGGGGCGGTCTTC. Protein product: CSANRGGAVF.

This clone appeared a few times. The rearrangement uses TRBV6-6 and TRBJ2-7; 12 positions agree with TRBD1. Germline V CDR1 and CDR2: MNHNY, SVGAGI (reference sequence). The CDR3 spans 12 residues. In DNA form, the CDR3 reads TGTGCCAGCAGCCCGGGACAGGGGGCGATATTAGTC. As protein: CASSPGQGAILV.

This clone was seen only once. The chain joins TRBV6-2 or TRBV6-3 to TRBJ2-7; D may be TRBD2 (5 bases). Trimming took 3 bases from V and 3 from J, leaving 9 bases between them. The CDR3 spans 13 residues. Germline V CDR1 and CDR2: MNHEY, SVGEGT. The CDR3 loop is CASSYEGNYEQYF. The CDR3 bases are TGTGCCAGCAGTTATGAGGGAAACTACGAGCAGTACTTC.

The chain combines TRBV28 with TRBJ1-6; D gene unclear. The CDR3 has 17 residues. CDR1 is MDHEN, CDR2 SYDVKM, per germline. V was shortened by 2 bases and J by 0 bases, with 11 bases between the two germline ends. CDR3 region: CASSLGQASSYNSPLHF. The CDR3 nucleotides are TGTGCCAGCAGTTTAGGGCAGGCAAGCTCCTATAATTCACCCCTCCACTTT.

This sequence joins TRBV18 and TRBJ2-5; unclear D gene. Trimming stripped 3 bases from V and 5 bases from J, with 10 bases between. This CDR3 is built from 13 residues. Per germline, CDR1 KGHSH and CDR2 LQKENI. CDR3 residues: CASSPYARETQYF. CDR3 nucleotides: TGTGCCAGCTCACCGTATGCCCGGGAGACCCAGTACTTC.

This chain links TRBV28 with TRBJ1-4; D remains ambiguous. This CDR3 region has 11 residues. Germline values: CDR1 MDHEN, CDR2 SYDVKM. Trimming pared 5 bases from V and 10 bases from J, leaving 8 bases between. The CDR3 DNA reads TGTGCCAGCAGTACCCCGGGAAAACTGTTTTTT. Its translation: CASSTPGKLFF.

The chain recombines TRBV6-5 with TRBJ2-5; the match to TRBD1 covers 10 bases. CDR3 length equals 15 residues. Germline CDR1 is MNHEY and CDR2 is SVGAGI. V was clipped by 2 bases and J by 5 bases; unmatched bases: 5. This CDR3 reads CASSYRQGADETQYF. The CDR3 bases are TGTGCCAGCAGTTACCGACAGGGGGCTGACGAGACCCAGTACTTC.

The rearrangement uses TRBV5-1 and TRBJ2-1; 14 nucleotides line up with TRBD2. CDR1 SGHRS and CDR2 YFSETQ come from the germline V gene. The CDR3 is made up of 20 amino acids. V lost 0 bases to trimming and J lost 5 bases; unmatched junction nucleotides: 13. CDR3 sequence (DNA): TGCGCCAGCAGCTTGGTCCGACTAGCGGGGGGGCAAATTACGCACAATGAGCAGTTCTTC. The encoded protein is CASSLVRLAGGQITHNEQFF.

This clone was found once. The chain joins TRBV27 to TRBJ2-7; 9 nucleotides agree with TRBD1. The CDR3 has 16 amino acids. Trimming took 5 bases from V and 3 from J; bases not matched to a gene: 11. Per germline, CDR1 MNHEY and CDR2 SMNVEV (reference sequence). Here the CDR3 reads CASSGAWGQGNYEQYF. CDR3 in DNA: TGTGCCAGCAGTGGGGCATGGGGACAGGGCAACTACGAGCAGTACTTC.

This clone came up once. The chain recombines TRBV9 with TRBJ2-1; D remains unclear. The V and J ends lost 0 bases and 0 bases respectively, with 7 bases between them. This CDR3 is 15 amino acids long. The germline gives CDR1 SGDLS, CDR2 YYNGEE. CDR3 nucleotide sequence: TGTGCCAGCAGCGTAGGTAGCTTCTCCTACAATGAGCAGTTCTTC. As protein: CASSVGSFSYNEQFF.

CDR3 loop: CASSMSGSGAETQYF. The CDR3 DNA is TGTGCCAGCAGCATGAGCGGGAGTGGGGCTGAGACCCAGTACTTC. The rearrangement joins TRBV7-3 to TRBJ2-5; 8 positions match TRBD2. The CDR3 extends over 15 amino acids. Germline V gene lookup returns CDR1 SGHTA and CDR2 FQGTGA. J gave up 5 bases and V 5 bases, and 10 bases lay outside the gene matches. Complete variable domain (other parts from reference TRBV7-3 and TRBJ2-5): GAGVSQTPSNKVTEKGKYVELRCDPISGHTALYWYRQSLGQGPEFLIYFQGTGAADDSGLPNDRFFAVRPEGSVSTLKIQRTERGDSAVYLCASSMSGSGAETQYFGPGTRLLVL.

The rearrangement links TRBV7-9 to TRBJ2-3; 13 bases match TRBD2. CDR1 is SEHNR, CDR2 FQNEAQ, per germline (reference sequence). Trimming took 1 base from V and 3 from J; bases not matched to a gene: 1. CDR3 size: 16 residues. The CDR3 DNA sequence: TGTGCCAGCAGCTTAGGACTAGCGGGAGGAACAGATACGCAGTATTTT. This codes for CASSLGLAGGTDTQYF.

The V gene is TRBV7-8, the J gene TRBJ2-7; perhaps TRBD2 as D (6 bases). Germline V lookup: CDR1 SGHVS, CDR2 FQNEAQ. There are 15 residues in the CDR3. V lost 5 bases, J lost 3 bases, and 17 bases lay in between. This chain's CDR3 is CASSQYRDSVYEQYF. The CDR3 bases are TGTGCCAGCAGCCAATACCGGGACTCCGTCTACGAGCAGTACTTC.

This chain links TRBV20-1 with TRBJ1-1; 7 positions agree with TRBD1. There are 12 residues in the CDR3. With 3 bases clipped from V and 7 bases from J, the junction kept 5 bases outside the gene matches. Germline loops: CDR1 DFQATT, CDR2 SNEGSKA (reference sequence). The CDR3 nucleotides read TGCAGTGCTAGTCAGGGGGTTGGTGAAGCTTTCTTT. Amino acid sequence: CSASQGVGEAFF.

Here the CDR3 DNA reads TGTGCCAGCAGTTTATTATCCCGAACTAGCGCTTCCTGGGAGACCCAGTACTTC. Amino acid sequence: CASSLLSRTSASWETQYF. This chain connects TRBV27 to TRBJ2-5, with TRBD2 identical over 7 bases. The CDR3 sequence is 18 residues long. V lost 1 base and J lost 5; bases outside the gene matches: 16. Germline values: CDR1 MNHEY, CDR2 SMNVEV (reference sequence).

The chain couples TRBV5-8 to TRBJ1-2; 7 bases line up with TRBD1. CDR3 length: 14 amino acids. V dropped 6 bases and J dropped 4; count of bases not matched to a gene: 9. Germline values: CDR1 SGHTS, CDR2 YDEGEE. The CDR3 is CASNLGQSLYGYTF. The CDR3 region has the DNA TGTGCCAGCAACCTGGGACAGTCCCTCTATGGCTACACCTTC.

This clone was counted a few times. The J gene is TRBJ1-1, the V gene TRBV27; D is undetermined. This CDR3 has 15 amino acids. The V end lost 6 bases, the J end lost 0 bases, and 14 bases lay between the germline ends. Germline CDR1 and CDR2: MNHEY and SMNVEV (reference sequence). DNA of the CDR3: TGTGCCAGCAGCCGGGGAGTCCCCTTGAACACTGAAGCTTTCTTT. Protein: CASSRGVPLNTEAFF.

The gene calls are TRBV5-4 and TRBJ2-2; 8 bases match TRBD2. Looked up from germline, CDR1 is SGHNT and CDR2 is YYREEE (reference sequence). V was pared by 4 bases and J by 4 bases, with 12 bases of the junction left unmatched. There are 17 residues in the CDR3. The CDR3 here is CASSLVAGGVGTGELFF. For the CDR3, the DNA is TGTGCCAGCAGCCTAGTGGCGGGAGGCGTCGGCACCGGGGAGCTGTTTTTT.

The chain recombines TRBV6-5 with TRBJ2-1; TRBD1 matches at 7 bases. J lost 0 bases, V lost 6 bases, and 5 bases had no gene match. Germline V gene sequence: CDR1 MNHEY, CDR2 SVGAGI. The CDR3 has 15 amino acids. The CDR3 loop is CASRKQGSSYNEQFF. Written as DNA, the CDR3 is TGTGCCAGCAGGAAACAGGGGAGCTCCTACAATGAGCAGTTCTTC.

V is TRBV19 and J is TRBJ1-2, with D perhaps matching TRBD1 (5 bases). Per germline, CDR1 LNHDA and CDR2 SQIVND (reference sequence). Trimming removed 7 bases at V and 1 base at J, with 10 bases between. This CDR3 comprises 13 residues. The CDR3 protein is CASTPGGNYGYTF. CDR3 DNA: TGTGCCAGTACCCCGGGGGGTAACTATGGCTACACCTTC.